This is a list of T cell receptor beta chains from one sample in a study of T cell repertoires in cytomegalovirus infection. TCRdb re-analysed the reads in MiXCR, keeping a single row per CDR3 protein. The sample has about half a million distinct CDR3 sequences, around 30% seen once; the top ten hold roughly 17%. No antigen has been assigned to these receptors. The input for sequencing was cultured PBMCs, taken from culture after CMV antigen stimulation. These TCRs come from a human donor in good health (CMV status not recorded). Some clones in this sample may be carry-over from other donors' samples. Both conserved end residues are part of each CDR3. The D gene is left open where the match is weak. Where a row states a size, it is once, few, many or the class of an expanded clone; other rows omit it.

clone_size	d_call	v_call	j_call	cdr3_nt	cdr3_aa
NA	NA	TRBV10-2	TRBJ1-5	TGCGCCAGCAGTGGGGGGGCAAACAATCAGCCCCAGCATTTT	CASSGGANNQPQHF
NA	NA	TRBV3-1	TRBJ1-2	TGTGCCAGCAGCCCCCCCCTCCGGGCGAAAAATGGCTACACCTTC	CASSPPLRAKNGYTF
NA	NA	TRBV11-2	TRBJ2-2	TGTGCCAGCAGACCCCCCAGGCACGCGAACACCGGGGAGCTGTTTTTT	CASRPPRHANTGELFF
few	NA	TRBV19	TRBJ2-2	TGTGCCAGTAGTATTCCCGTCCCGTCTACCTTCACCGGGGAGCTGTTTTTT	CASSIPVPSTFTGELFF
few	NA	TRBV5-1	TRBJ2-7	TGCGCCAGCACCCCGGGCAGTACTCACTCCTACGAGCAGTACTTC	CASTPGSTHSYEQYF
many	TRBD2	TRBV7-7	TRBJ2-1	TGTGCCAGCAGCTTAGACGGGAGGACCGACAATGAGCAGTTCTTC	CASSLDGRTDNEQFF
NA	NA	TRBV6-1	TRBJ1-2	TGTGCCAGCAGTGAGGGGATAGGGCCGGTTGGCTACACCTTC	CASSEGIGPVGYTF
NA	TRBD1	TRBV7-2	TRBJ2-2	TGTGCCAGCACCACCATCGCCGGACAGGGGTCGAACACCGGGGAGCTGTTTTTT	CASTTIAGQGSNTGELFF
NA	NA	TRBV10-3	TRBJ2-5	TGTGCCATAGCTGGAGGGAGCGGAGAGACCCAGTACTTC	CAIAGGSGETQYF
NA	TRBD1	TRBV3-1	TRBJ2-1	TGTGCCACCCCCCAGGGGGCTGGGGAAAATGAGCAGTTCTTC	CATPQGAGENEQFF
NA	NA	TRBV12-3/TRBV12-4	TRBJ1-4	TGTGCCAGCAGCTTTGGACAACGTAATGAAAAACTGTTTTTT	CASSFGQRNEKLFF
NA	TRBD1	TRBV28	TRBJ1-2	TGTGCCAGCAGTTTACACGGGGACAGGGGACGCTACACCTTC	CASSLHGDRGRYTF
NA	TRBD1	TRBV5-1	TRBJ2-3	TGCGCCAGCAGCAGGACAGGGGGCGAAGATACGCAGTATTTT	CASSRTGGEDTQYF
many	NA	TRBV7-2	TRBJ2-7	TGTGCCAGCAGCTCGGCCTACGGAGGGGGCGAATCTATAAACGACGAGCAGTACTTC	CASSSAYGGGESINDEQYF
NA	TRBD2	TRBV20-1	TRBJ2-3	TGCAGTGCTCCACACCGGACTAGCGGGGTCACAGATACGCAGTATTTT	CSAPHRTSGVTDTQYF
NA	NA	TRBV30	TRBJ1-4	TGTGCCTCCTCAATCGCGGGAAAACTGTTTTTT	CASSIAGKLFF
NA	TRBD1	TRBV27	TRBJ1-2	TGTGCCAGAAAATCAGGACAGGGAAGTGGCTACACCTTC	CARKSGQGSGYTF
few	NA	TRBV7-2	TRBJ2-7	TGTGCCAGCAGCTTGGGCGGTGGCCTCTACGAGCAGTACTTC	CASSLGGGLYEQYF
NA	TRBD2	TRBV6-2/TRBV6-3	TRBJ2-1	TGTGCCAGCAGGAGACTAGCGGGAAAGGATGAGCAGTTCTTC	CASRRLAGKDEQFF
many	NA	TRBV7-2	TRBJ1-5	TGTGCCAGCAGCTCCCACAATCAGAGACTAGGGTCCCGAAATCAGCCCCAGCATTTT	CASSSHNQRLGSRNQPQHF